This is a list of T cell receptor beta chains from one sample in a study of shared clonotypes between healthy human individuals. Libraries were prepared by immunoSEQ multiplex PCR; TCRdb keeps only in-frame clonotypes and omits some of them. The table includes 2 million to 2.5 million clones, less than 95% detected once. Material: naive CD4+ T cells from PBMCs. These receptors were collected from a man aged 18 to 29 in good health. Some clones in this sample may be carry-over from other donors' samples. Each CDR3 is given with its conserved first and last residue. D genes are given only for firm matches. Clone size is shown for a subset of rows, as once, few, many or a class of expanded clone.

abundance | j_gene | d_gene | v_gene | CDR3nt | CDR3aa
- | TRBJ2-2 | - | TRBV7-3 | TGTGCCAGCAGCTTAACCGGGACTGCGAACACCGGGGAGCTGTTTTTT | CASSLTGTANTGELFF
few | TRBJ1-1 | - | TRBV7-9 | TGTGCCAGCAGCTTAGAGGGTAACACTGAAGCTTTCTTT | CASSLEGNTEAFF
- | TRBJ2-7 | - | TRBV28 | TGTGCCAGCAGTCCCTCCCTGGGCCGGAGCTCCTACGAGCAGTACTTC | CASSPSLGRSSYEQYF
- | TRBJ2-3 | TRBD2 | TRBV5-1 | TGCGCCAGCAGCCAATATACAGCGGGAGGGCCCTCAGATACGCAGTATTTT | CASSQYTAGGPSDTQYF
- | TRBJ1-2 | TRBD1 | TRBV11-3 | TGTGCCAGCAGCTTATTATCAGGGGGCGTCTATGGCTACACCTTC | CASSLLSGGVYGYTF
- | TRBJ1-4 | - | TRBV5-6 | TGTGCCGGCAGCTTGGGAGACGCACGAGGAAATGAAAAACTGTTTTTT | CAGSLGDARGNEKLFF
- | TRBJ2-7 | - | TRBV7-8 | TGTGCCAGCAGCTTAGCTGGCTTTCTCTCCCACGAGCAGTACTTC | CASSLAGFLSHEQYF
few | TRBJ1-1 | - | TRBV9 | TGTGCCAGCAGCGTAGATATAGGAGAGACTGAAGCTTTCTTT | CASSVDIGETEAFF
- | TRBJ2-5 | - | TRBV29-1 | TGCAGCGTTGAAGAGGGCCGGGCTGGCGAGACCCAGTACTTC | CSVEEGRAGETQYF
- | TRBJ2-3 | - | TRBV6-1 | TGTGCCAGCAGTGGGGCCCCCCGTCACACGAATACGCAGTATTTT | CASSGAPRHTNTQYF
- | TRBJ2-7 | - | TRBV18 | TGTGCCAGCTCACAGACGGACAGTGCGAGCTCCTACGAGCAGTACTTC | CASSQTDSASSYEQYF
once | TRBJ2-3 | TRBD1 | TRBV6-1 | TGTGCCAGCGGGACAGGGTTTGATACGCAGTATTTT | CASGTGFDTQYF
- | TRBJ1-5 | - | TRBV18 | TGTGCCAGCTCAATTGCCGGGCCCGTCCTAAGGCAGCCCCAGCATTTT | CASSIAGPVLRQPQHF
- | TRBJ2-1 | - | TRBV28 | TGTGCCAGCAGTTTATGGGCTAGCGCTTCGTTCTTC | CASSLWASASFF
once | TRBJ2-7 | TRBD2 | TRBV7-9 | TGTGCCAGCAGCACCGTAGCGGGATACCCCAAGGCCGAGCAGTACTTC | CASSTVAGYPKAEQYF
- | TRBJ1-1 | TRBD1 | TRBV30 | TGTGCCTGGAGTCGGACAGGGGGCACTGAAGCTTTCTTT | CAWSRTGGTEAFF
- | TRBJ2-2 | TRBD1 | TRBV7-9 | TGTGCCAGCAGCACTGAACGGGGCAGGGGGTACACCGGGGAGCTGTTTTTT | CASSTERGRGYTGELFF
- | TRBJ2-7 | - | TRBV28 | TGTGCCAGCAGGGGTCGTGGGGGCGGCGAGCAGTACTTC | CASRGRGGGEQYF
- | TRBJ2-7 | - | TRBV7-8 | TGTGCCAGCAGCTATACCTTGGGGGAGCAGTACTTC | CASSYTLGEQYF
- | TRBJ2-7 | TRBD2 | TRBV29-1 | TGCAGCGTTGAAGAGGGGACTAGGGGACTCTACGAGCAGTACTTC | CSVEEGTRGLYEQYF
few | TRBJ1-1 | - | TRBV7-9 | TGTGCCAGCAGCTCGAACACTGAAGCTTTCTTT | CASSSNTEAFF
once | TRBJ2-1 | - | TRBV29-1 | TGCAGCGTTGATGAAAGAAAACAGCAGTTCTTC | CSVDERKQQFF
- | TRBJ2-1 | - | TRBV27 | TGTGCCAGCAGTTTGCGGGGGCCCTTCGGCAATGAGCAGTTCTTC | CASSLRGPFGNEQFF
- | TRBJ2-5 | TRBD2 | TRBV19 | TGTGCCAGTAGTATCCGCCAGAATCTAGCGGGAGGAGGAGAGACCCAGTACTTC | CASSIRQNLAGGGETQYF
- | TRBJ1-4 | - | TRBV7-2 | TGTGCCAGCAGCTTAGCCGGTGCCCGCTCTGGGGGAAAACTGTTTTTT | CASSLAGARSGGKLFF